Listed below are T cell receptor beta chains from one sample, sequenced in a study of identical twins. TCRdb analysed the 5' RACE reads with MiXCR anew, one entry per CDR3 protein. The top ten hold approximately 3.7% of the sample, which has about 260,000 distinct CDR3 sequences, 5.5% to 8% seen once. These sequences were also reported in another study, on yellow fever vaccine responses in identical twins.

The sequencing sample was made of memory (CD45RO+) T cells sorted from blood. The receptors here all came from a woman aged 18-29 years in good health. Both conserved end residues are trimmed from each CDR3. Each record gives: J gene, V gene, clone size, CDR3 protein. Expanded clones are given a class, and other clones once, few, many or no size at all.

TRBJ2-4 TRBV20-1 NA SARVGGKNIQY
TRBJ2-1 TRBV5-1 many ASSLALGGAYNEQF
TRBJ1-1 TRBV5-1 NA ASSLGILSNTEAF
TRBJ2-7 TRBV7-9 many ASSLVSYEQY
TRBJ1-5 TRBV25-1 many ASGPKGRNQPQH
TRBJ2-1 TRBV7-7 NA ASSYGLAENNEQF
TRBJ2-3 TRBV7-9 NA ASRRGTSEIDTQY
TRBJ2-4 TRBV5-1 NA ASSEGPGGAKNIQY
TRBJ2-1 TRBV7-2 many ASSSRVIAGGNEQF
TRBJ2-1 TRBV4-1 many ASSQTLRGEQF
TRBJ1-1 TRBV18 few ASSGKMGSTEAF
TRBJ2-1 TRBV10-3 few AISDAGGGPRNEQF
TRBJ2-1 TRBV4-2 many ASSQDASPSSYNEQF
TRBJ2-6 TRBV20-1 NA SARTSGSGANVLT
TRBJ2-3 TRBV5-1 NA ASRYSGGATDTQY
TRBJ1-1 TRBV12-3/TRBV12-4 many ASRRGTEAF
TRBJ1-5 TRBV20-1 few SAKSTSNQPQH
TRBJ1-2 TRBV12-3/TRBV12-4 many ASSRTGFGTG
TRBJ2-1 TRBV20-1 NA SAQTGTVSYNEQF
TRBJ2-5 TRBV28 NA ASSPQTGRAQY
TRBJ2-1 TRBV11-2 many ASSRGLPNEQF
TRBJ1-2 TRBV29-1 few SAGPLGAGGVRSYGYT
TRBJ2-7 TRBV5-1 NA ASSGQGIHEQY
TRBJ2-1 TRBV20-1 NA SASYPGLAGGEQF
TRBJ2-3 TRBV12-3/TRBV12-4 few ASRRTSGRTDTQY
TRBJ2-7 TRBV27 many ASSSWRQGQEQY
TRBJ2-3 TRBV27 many ASRLSPDTQY
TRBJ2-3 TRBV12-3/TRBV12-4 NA ASRRVTSSGEITDTQY
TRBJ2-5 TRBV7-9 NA ASSWGTSVKTQY
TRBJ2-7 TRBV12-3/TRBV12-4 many ASSPSGLVEQY
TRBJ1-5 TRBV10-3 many AIRDRDSNQPQH
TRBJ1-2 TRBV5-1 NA ASSTGQGSGSDGYT
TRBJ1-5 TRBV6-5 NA ASSYGGGVSNQPQH
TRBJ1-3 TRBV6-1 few ASFGRGRSGNTIY
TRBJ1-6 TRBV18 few ASSKGANSPLH
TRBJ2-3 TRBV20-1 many SAVQGSQGTDTQY
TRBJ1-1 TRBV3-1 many ASSQARTEAF